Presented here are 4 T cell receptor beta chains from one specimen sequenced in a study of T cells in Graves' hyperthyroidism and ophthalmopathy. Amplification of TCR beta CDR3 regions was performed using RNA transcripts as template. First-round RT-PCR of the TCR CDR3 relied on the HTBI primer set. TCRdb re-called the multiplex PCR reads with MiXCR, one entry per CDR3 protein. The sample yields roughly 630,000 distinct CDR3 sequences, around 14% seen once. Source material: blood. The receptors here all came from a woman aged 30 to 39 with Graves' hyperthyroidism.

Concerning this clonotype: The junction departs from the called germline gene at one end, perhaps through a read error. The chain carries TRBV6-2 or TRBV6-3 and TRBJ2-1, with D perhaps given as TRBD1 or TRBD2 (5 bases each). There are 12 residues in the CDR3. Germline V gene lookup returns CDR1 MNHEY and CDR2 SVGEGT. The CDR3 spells CASGGRNNEQSF. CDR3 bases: TGTGCCAGCGGGGGAAGAAACAATGAGCAGTCCTTC.

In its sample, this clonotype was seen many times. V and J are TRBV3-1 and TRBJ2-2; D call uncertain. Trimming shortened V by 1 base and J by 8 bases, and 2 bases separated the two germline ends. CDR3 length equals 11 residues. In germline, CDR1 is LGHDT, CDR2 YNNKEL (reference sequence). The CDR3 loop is CASSQGGELFF. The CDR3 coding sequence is TGTGCCAGCAGCCAAGGAGGGGAGCTGTTTTTT.

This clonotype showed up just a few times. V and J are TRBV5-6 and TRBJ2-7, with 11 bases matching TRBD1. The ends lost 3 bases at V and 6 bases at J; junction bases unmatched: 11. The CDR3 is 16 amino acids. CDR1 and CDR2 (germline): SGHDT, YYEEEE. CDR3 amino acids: CASSYWVGTGGTEQYF. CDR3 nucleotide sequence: TGTGCCAGCAGCTATTGGGTTGGGACAGGGGGAACCGAGCAGTACTTC.

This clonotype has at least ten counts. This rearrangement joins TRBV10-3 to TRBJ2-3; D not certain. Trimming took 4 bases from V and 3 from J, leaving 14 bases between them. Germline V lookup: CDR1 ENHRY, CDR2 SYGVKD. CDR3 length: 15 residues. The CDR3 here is CAISVDLIGTDTQYF. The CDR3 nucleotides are TGTGCCATCAGTGTCGATCTTATAGGGACAGATACGCAGTATTTT.